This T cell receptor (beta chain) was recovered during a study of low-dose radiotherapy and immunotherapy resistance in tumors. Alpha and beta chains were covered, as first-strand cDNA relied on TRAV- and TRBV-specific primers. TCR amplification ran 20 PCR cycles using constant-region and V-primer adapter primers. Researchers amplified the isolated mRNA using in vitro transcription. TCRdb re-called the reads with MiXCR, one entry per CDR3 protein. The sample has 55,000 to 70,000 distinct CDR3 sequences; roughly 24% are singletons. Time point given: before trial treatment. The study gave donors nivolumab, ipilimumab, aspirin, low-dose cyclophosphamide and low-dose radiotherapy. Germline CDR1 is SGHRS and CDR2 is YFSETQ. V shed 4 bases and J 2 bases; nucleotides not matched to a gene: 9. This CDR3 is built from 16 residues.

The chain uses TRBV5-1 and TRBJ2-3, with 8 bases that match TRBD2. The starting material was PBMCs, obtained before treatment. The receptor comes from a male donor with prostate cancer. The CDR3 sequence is CASSAGSGGYTDTQYF. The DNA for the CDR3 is TGCGCCAGCAGCGCGGGAAGCGGGGGATACACAGATACGCAGTATTTT.